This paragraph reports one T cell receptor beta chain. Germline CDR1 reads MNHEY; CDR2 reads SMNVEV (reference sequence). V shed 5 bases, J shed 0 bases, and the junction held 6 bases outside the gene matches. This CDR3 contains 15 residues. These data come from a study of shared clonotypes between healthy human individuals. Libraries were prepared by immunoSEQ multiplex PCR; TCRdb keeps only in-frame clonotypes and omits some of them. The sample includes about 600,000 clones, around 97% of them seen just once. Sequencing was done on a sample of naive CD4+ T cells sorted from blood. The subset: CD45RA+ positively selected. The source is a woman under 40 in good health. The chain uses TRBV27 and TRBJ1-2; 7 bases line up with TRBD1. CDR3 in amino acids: CASSRYRGANYGYTF. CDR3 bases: TGTGCCAGCAGTAGATACAGGGGAGCTAACTATGGCTACACCTTC.